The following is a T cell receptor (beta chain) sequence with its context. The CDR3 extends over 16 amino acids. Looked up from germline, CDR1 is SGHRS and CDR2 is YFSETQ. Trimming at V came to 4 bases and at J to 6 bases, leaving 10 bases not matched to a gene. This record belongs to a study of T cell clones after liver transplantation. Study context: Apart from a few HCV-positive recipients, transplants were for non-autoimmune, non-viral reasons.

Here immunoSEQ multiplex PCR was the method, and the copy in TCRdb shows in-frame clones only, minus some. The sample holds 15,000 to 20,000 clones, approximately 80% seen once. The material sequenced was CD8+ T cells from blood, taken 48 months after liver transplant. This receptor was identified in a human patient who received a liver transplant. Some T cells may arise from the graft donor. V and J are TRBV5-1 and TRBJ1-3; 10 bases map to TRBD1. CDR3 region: CASSPYGTGDVNTIYF. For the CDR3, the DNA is TGCGCCAGCAGCCCGTACGGGACAGGGGATGTAAACACCATATATTTT.